These 28 T cell receptor beta chains were all obtained from the same sample, sequenced in a study of OX40 agonist ivuxolimab in advanced cancers. The repertoire was sequenced with immunoSEQ multiplex PCR; TCRdb's copy has only in-frame clones and lacks some. Of about 69,000 clones detected, 85% appear once; the ten largest clones hold 5.5% to 7%. Sample: CD4+ or CD8+ T cells sorted from blood, taken in a trial of the OX40 agonist ivuxolimab. These receptors were taken from an adult with an advanced solid tumor such as melanoma, head and neck, liver or kidney cancer.

This clone was found a few times. The V and J genes are TRBV5-1 and TRBJ1-2, with D unclear. Germline V CDR1 and CDR2: SGHRS, YFSETQ. This CDR3 spans 14 amino acids. Between the trimmed V and J ends, which lost 1 base and 4 bases, there was a span of 11 bases. The CDR3 bases are TGCGCCAGCAGCTTGCCTACCACCTCCTATGGCTACACCTTC. Its translation: CASSLPTTSYGYTF.

This rearrangement joins TRBV11-3 to TRBJ2-1; maybe TRBD1 (6 bases). Germline V gene data show CDR1 as SGHNT and CDR2 as YENEEA. The CDR3 contains 16 residues. Trimming removed 0 bases from V and 5 bases from J, with 14 bases in between. CDR3 amino acids: CASSLDVRQGNNEQFF. The CDR3 bases are TGTGCCAGCAGCTTAGATGTAAGGCAGGGGAACAATGAGCAGTTCTTC.

This clone was counted a single time. The DNA for the CDR3 is TGTGCCAGCAGTATAGCGGGGGGGGTAAATGAGCAGTTCTTC. Residues: CASSIAGGVNEQFF. The V and J genes are TRBV28 and TRBJ2-1; 11 bases are a match to TRBD2. V lost 5 bases to trimming and J lost 7 bases; unmatched junction nucleotides: 4. The length of the CDR3 is 14 residues. Germline-derived CDR1 and CDR2 are MDHEN and SYDVKM.

V and J are TRBV10-2 and TRBJ1-3; tentatively, D is TRBD1 (6 bases). V lost 5 bases and J 3 bases, leaving 8 bases between the germline ends. Germline CDR1 is WSHSY and CDR2 is SAAADI. This CDR3 has 13 residues. The CDR3 coding sequence is TGCGCCAGCAGTACAGGGAGTGGAAACACCATATATTTT. Translation: CASSTGSGNTIYF.

The rearrangement uses TRBV19 and TRBJ2-2, with 8 bases aligning to TRBD2. The CDR3 totals 15 residues. The V gene end was trimmed by 5 bases and the J gene end by 10 bases; junction bases not matched to a gene: 12. Germline V gene data show CDR1 as LNHDA and CDR2 as SQIVND (reference sequence). CDR3 DNA: TGTGCCAGTAGTGCGACTAGCGCGGGGGCGGAGGAGCTGTTTTTT. It specifies CASSATSAGAEELFF.

The chain has TRBV6-4 and TRBJ2-1, with a tentative D call TRBD2 (5 bases). V was cut by 5 bases and J by 2 bases, with 13 bases left in between. Germline-derived CDR1 and CDR2 are MRHNA and SNTAGT. CDR3 length: 15 residues. CDR3 DNA: TGTGCCAGCAGTAGGAGCGGCGAAGCCTACAATGAGCAGTTCTTC. Its translation is CASSRSGEAYNEQFF.

The V gene is TRBV28, the J gene TRBJ1-6; D is perhaps TRBD1 (6 bases). V lost 10 bases and J lost 10, with 17 bases in between. Germline V gene sequence: CDR1 MDHEN, CDR2 SYDVKM. The CDR3 sequence is 13 residues long. In DNA, the CDR3 is TGTGCCAAAGCCCCTCGGGGGCGATCACCCCTCCACTTT. Residues: CAKAPRGRSPLHF.

The sample holds one count of this clone. The chain carries TRBV7-2 and TRBJ2-5; 7 nucleotides agree with TRBD2. The tail of the sequence fits TRBJ2-7 better, so the J call may be wrong. Per germline, CDR1 SGHTA and CDR2 FQGNSA. This CDR3 has 13 amino acids. The CDR3 loop reads CASCPGGAYEQYF. In nucleotides, the CDR3 is TGTGCCAGCTGTCCGGGGGGAGCCTACGAGCAGTACTTC.

The chain couples TRBV11-3 to TRBJ1-2; unclear D gene. Germline assignment: CDR1 SGHNT and CDR2 YENEEA. CDR3 length: 12 amino acids. Trimming stripped 8 bases from V and 7 bases from J, with 14 bases between. The CDR3, as DNA: TGTGCCAGCGGTCCCTCAGTGGTTGGCTACACCTTC. This encodes CASGPSVVGYTF.

For the CDR3, the DNA is TGCGCCAGCAGCCCCCTAACAGATTTCCACTATGGCTACACCTTC. Protein: CASSPLTDFHYGYTF. V is TRBV5-1 and J is TRBJ1-2, with D unresolved. The CDR3 has 15 residues. V gave up 4 bases and J gave up 3 bases, with 16 bases separating them. The V gene's germline CDR1 is SGHRS and CDR2 YFSETQ. The full variable domain, its missing parts supplied by reference TRBV5-1 and TRBJ1-2, is KAGVTQTPRYLIKTRGQQVTLSCSPISGHRSVSWYQQTPGQGLQFLFEYFSETQRNKGNFPGRFSGRQFSNSRSEMNVSTLELGDSALYLCASSPLTDFHYGYTFGSGTRLTVV.

V and J are TRBV5-6 and TRBJ2-1; the D gene is possibly TRBD1 (5 bases). CDR1 SGHDT and CDR2 YYEEEE come from the germline V gene. This CDR3 contains 12 residues. V was cut by 3 bases and J by 7 bases, with 8 bases left in between. CDR3 DNA: TGTGCCAGCAGCTCGCAGGGTAATGAGCAGTTCTTC. Translating it yields CASSSQGNEQFF.

The V call is TRBV29-1, the J call TRBJ2-1; perhaps TRBD1 as D (5 bases). Germline V gene data show CDR1 as SQVTM and CDR2 as ANQGSEA. The V gene lost 1 base and the J gene lost 0 bases, with 19 bases spanning the gap. This CDR3 is built from 18 residues. CDR3 residues: CSVEGGFQGSRSYNEQFF. In nucleotides, the CDR3 is TGCAGCGTTGAAGGTGGGTTTCAGGGCAGTCGCTCCTACAATGAGCAGTTCTTC.

This sequence joins TRBV28 and TRBJ2-1, with 8 bases aligning to TRBD1. This CDR3 comprises 16 residues. Germline V gives CDR1 MDHEN, CDR2 SYDVKM. The V and J ends lost 4 bases and 4 bases, in that order; junction bases with no gene match: 9. CDR3 residues: CASSSPQGGLYNEQFF. CDR3 nucleotide sequence: TGTGCCAGCAGTTCCCCACAGGGGGGCTTGTACAATGAGCAGTTCTTC.

This chain uses TRBV7-3 with TRBJ2-5; TRBD1 agrees at 10 bases. CDR1 SGHTA and CDR2 FQGTGA come from the germline V gene. Trimming took 5 bases from V and 4 from J; bases not matched to a gene: 10. CDR3 length equals 16 residues. The DNA of the CDR3 is TGTGCCAGCAGCCCTGCCCCCCGGACAGGGGGAGAGACCCAGTACTTC. Translated: CASSPAPRTGGETQYF.

The chain carries TRBV5-1 and TRBJ2-7; D perhaps matches TRBD2 (6 bases). Trimming removed 3 bases at V and 4 bases at J, with 11 bases between. Germline V gives CDR1 SGHRS, CDR2 YFSETQ. The CDR3 loop spans 13 amino acids. The CDR3 sequence is CASSSGGTYEQYF. The CDR3 DNA is TGCGCCAGCAGCTCGGGCGGGACGTACGAGCAGTACTTC.

The V call is TRBV11-2, the J call TRBJ2-5; 8 nucleotides align to TRBD1. Germline CDR1 SGHAT, CDR2 FQNNGV. J was trimmed by 2 bases and V by 4 bases; bases with no gene match: 6. This CDR3 comprises 15 residues. The CDR3 nucleotides are TGTGCCAGCAGCTCGAGGGACAGGACTCAAGAGACCCAGTACTTC. Translated: CASSSRDRTQETQYF.

This chain uses TRBV14 with TRBJ2-1; 10 bases line up with TRBD1. V shed 5 bases and J 10 bases; nucleotides not matched to a gene: 11. CDR3 size: 15 residues. Germline V lookup: CDR1 SGHDN, CDR2 FVKESK. CDR3 residues: CASSGAGQGKVEQFF. In DNA, the CDR3 is TGTGCCAGCAGCGGAGCGGGACAGGGGAAGGTAGAGCAGTTCTTC.

This CDR3 is CASSQAPVWAGYTF. The CDR3 region has the DNA TGTGCCAGCAGCCAAGCCCCGGTTTGGGCTGGCTACACCTTC. This chain links TRBV14 with TRBJ1-2; D uncertain. Germline V gives CDR1 SGHDN, CDR2 FVKESK. CDR3 length: 14 residues. The V gene lost 1 base and the J gene lost 7 bases, with 13 bases spanning the gap.

This chain links TRBV29-1 with TRBJ2-3; unclear D gene. This CDR3 has 12 residues. Trimming removed 5 bases from V and 5 bases from J, with 11 bases in between. In germline, CDR1 is SQVTM, CDR2 ANQGSEA. CDR3 DNA: TGCAGCGTTAGTGGCAAAGAAGATACGCAGTATTTT. Encoded protein: CSVSGKEDTQYF.

The rearrangement joins TRBV5-4 to TRBJ2-7, with TRBD1 as a possible D gene (5 bases). V gave up 2 bases and J gave up 4 bases, with 13 bases separating them. This CDR3 comprises 14 residues. The germline V gene encodes CDR1 SGHNT and CDR2 YYREEE (reference sequence). The CDR3 nucleotides read TGTGCCAGCAGCTTTTCAGGGCCAAATTACGAGCAGTACTTC. This sequence encodes CASSFSGPNYEQYF. Combining the CDR3 with reference TRBV5-4 and TRBJ2-7 gives the whole variable domain ETGVTQSPTHLIKTRGQQVTLRCSSQSGHNTVSWYQQALGQGPQFIFQYYREEENGRGNFPPRFSGLQFPNYSSELNVNALELDDSALYLCASSFSGPNYEQYFGPGTRLTVT.

The chain joins TRBV5-1 to TRBJ2-5; 11 nucleotides agree with TRBD2. There are 14 residues in the CDR3. V shed 4 bases and J 6 bases; nucleotides not matched to a gene: 5. Looked up from germline, CDR1 is SGHRS and CDR2 is YFSETQ. CDR3: CASSISGREKTQYF. CDR3 in DNA: TGCGCCAGCAGCATTAGCGGGAGGGAAAAGACCCAGTACTTC.

This chain connects TRBV7-2 to TRBJ2-3; 9 bases are a match to TRBD1. V was pared by 3 bases and J by 6 bases, with 7 bases of the junction left unmatched. The germline V gene has CDR1 SGHTA and CDR2 FQGNSA. The CDR3 consists of 15 residues. CDR3 coding DNA: TGTGCCAGCAGCTTCGGACAGGGGCGCGGGGATACGCAGTATTTT. Translating it yields CASSFGQGRGDTQYF.

CDR3 DNA sequence: TGCAGCGTCCACCACAATGAGCAGTTCTTC. It translates to CSVHHNEQFF. The rearrangement joins TRBV29-1 to TRBJ2-1; no firm D call. The CDR3 runs 10 residues. Germline-derived CDR1 and CDR2 are SQVTM and ANQGSEA. V gave up 6 bases and J gave up 5 bases, with 5 bases separating them.

The V call is TRBV27, the J call TRBJ1-6; no reliable D call. The CDR3 runs 15 residues. V dropped 2 bases and J dropped 10 bases, with 15 bases sitting between them. Germline V gives CDR1 MNHEY, CDR2 SMNVEV (reference sequence). CDR3 sequence reads: CASSLRERLGSPLHF. The CDR3 DNA reads as TGTGCCAGCAGTTTACGTGAGCGTTTAGGGTCACCCCTCCACTTT.

This chain joins TRBV5-1 and TRBJ1-3; D unclear. Germline CDR1 is SGHRS and CDR2 is YFSETQ. The CDR3 runs 16 residues. V lost 0 bases to trimming and J lost 2 bases, with 12 bases between them. The DNA for the CDR3 is TGCGCCAGCAGCTTGGATCACAGAATCCCTGGAAACACCATATATTTT. Protein product: CASSLDHRIPGNTIYF.

This sequence joins TRBV19 and TRBJ2-7; D is tentatively TRBD1 or TRBD2 (5 bases each). Deletions cut 4 bases from V and 0 bases from J, with 13 bases between. The CDR3 spans 15 residues. CDR1 is LNHDA, CDR2 SQIVND, per germline (reference sequence). CDR3 in amino acids: CASSTISGGSYEQYF. The CDR3 DNA is TGTGCCAGTAGTACAATTTCTGGGGGCTCCTACGAGCAGTACTTC.

This chain uses TRBV2 with TRBJ1-3; D is possibly TRBD1 (6 bases). Deletions cut 4 bases from V and 2 bases from J, with 9 bases between. This CDR3 has 14 amino acids. Germline loops: CDR1 SNHLY, CDR2 FYNNEI. CDR3 region: CASSAQGAGNTIYF. CDR3 DNA sequence: TGTGCCAGCAGTGCACAGGGTGCTGGAAACACCATATATTTT.

The V and J genes are TRBV27 and TRBJ2-7, with 11 positions matching TRBD2. Germline trimming cut 5 bases from V and 6 bases from J; bases unmatched to any gene: 3. Germline V gives CDR1 MNHEY, CDR2 SMNVEV (reference sequence). The CDR3 consists of 13 residues. The CDR3 is CASSVAGGLEQYF. As DNA, the CDR3 is TGTGCCAGCAGTGTAGCGGGGGGGCTCGAGCAGTACTTC.